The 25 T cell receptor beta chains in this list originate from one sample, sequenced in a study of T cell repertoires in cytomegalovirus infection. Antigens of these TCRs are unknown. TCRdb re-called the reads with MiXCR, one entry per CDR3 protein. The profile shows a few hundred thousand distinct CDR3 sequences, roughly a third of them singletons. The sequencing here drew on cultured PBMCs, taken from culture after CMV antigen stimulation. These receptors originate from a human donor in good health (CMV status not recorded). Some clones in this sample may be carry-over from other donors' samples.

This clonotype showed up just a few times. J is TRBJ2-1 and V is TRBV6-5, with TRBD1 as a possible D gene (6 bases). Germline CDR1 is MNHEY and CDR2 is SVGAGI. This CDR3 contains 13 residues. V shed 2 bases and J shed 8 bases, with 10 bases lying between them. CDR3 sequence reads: CASSYGSGDEQFF. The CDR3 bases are TGTGCCAGCAGTTACGGGTCAGGGGATGAGCAGTTCTTC.

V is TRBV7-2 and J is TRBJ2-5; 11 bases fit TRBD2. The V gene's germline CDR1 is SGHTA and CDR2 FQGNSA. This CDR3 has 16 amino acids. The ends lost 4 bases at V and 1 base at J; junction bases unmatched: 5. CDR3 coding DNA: TGTGCCAGCAGCTACACTAGCGGGAGCCTCCAAGAGACCCAGTACTTC. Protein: CASSYTSGSLQETQYF.

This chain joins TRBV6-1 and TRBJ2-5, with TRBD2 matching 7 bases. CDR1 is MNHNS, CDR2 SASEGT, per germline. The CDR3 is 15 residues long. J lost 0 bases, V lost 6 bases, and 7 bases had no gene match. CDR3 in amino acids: CASRGLRPYQETQYF. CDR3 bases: TGTGCCAGCAGGGGACTACGCCCGTACCAAGAGACCCAGTACTTC.

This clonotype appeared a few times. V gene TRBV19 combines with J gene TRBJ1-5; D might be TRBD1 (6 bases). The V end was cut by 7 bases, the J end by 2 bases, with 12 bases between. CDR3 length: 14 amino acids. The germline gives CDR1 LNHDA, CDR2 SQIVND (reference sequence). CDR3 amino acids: CASNWGQRNQPQHF. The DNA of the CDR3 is TGTGCCAGTAATTGGGGGCAACGCAATCAGCCCCAGCATTTT.

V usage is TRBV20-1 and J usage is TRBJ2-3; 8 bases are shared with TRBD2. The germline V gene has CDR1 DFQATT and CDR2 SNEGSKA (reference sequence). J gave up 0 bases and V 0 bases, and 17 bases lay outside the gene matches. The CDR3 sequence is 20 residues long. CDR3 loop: CSARDLVGPSGLASTDTQYF. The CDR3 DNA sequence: TGCAGTGCTAGAGATCTGGTCGGGCCTAGCGGGCTGGCTAGCACAGATACGCAGTATTTT.

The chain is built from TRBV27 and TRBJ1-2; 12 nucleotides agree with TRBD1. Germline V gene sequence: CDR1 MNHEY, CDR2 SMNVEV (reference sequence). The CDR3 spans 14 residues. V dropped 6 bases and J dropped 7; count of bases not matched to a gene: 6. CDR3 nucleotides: TGTGCCAGCAGATCCGGGACAGGGGGCTTTGGCTACACCTTC. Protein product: CASRSGTGGFGYTF.

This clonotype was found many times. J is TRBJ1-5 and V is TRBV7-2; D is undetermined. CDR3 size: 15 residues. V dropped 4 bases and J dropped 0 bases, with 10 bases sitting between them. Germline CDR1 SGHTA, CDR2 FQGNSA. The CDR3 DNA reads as TGTGCCAGCAGCTCCGACGGGTCTAGCAATCAGCCCCAGCATTTT. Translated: CASSSDGSSNQPQHF.

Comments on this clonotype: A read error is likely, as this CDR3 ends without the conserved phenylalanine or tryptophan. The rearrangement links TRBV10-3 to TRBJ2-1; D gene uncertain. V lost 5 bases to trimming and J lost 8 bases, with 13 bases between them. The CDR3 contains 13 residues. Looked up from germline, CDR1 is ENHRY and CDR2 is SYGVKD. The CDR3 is CAISRPFTDEQFS. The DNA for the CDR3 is TGTGCCATCAGTCGACCCTTCACCGATGAGCAGTTCTCC.

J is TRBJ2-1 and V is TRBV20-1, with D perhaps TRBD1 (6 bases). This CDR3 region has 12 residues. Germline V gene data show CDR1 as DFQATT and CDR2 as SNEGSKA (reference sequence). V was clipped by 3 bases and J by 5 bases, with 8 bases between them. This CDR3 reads CSARGANNEQFF. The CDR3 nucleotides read TGCAGTGCTAGGGGGGCTAACAATGAGCAGTTCTTC.

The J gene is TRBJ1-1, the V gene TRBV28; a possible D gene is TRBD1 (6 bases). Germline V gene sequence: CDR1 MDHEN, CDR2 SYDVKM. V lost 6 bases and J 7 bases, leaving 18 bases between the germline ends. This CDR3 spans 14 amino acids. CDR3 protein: CASSSEWTVNEAFF. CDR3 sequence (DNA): TGTGCCAGCAGCAGTGAATGGACAGTGAATGAAGCTTTCTTT. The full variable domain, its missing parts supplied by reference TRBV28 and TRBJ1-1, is DVKVTQSSRYLVKRTGEKVFLECVQDMDHENMFWYRQDPGLGLRLIYFSYDVKMKEKGDIPEGYSVSREKKERFSLILESASTNQTSMYLCASSSEWTVNEAFFGQGTRLTVV.

CDR3 nucleotide sequence: TGTGCCAGCAGCTTGGTAGGGGTGACCTACGAGCAGTACGTC. Translating gives CASSLVGVTYEQYV. The rearrangement links TRBV5-6 to TRBJ2-7; a possible D gene is TRBD1 (5 bases). Germline V gives CDR1 SGHDT, CDR2 YYEEEE. The CDR3 contains 14 residues. V lost 0 bases, J lost 2 bases, and 9 bases lay in between.

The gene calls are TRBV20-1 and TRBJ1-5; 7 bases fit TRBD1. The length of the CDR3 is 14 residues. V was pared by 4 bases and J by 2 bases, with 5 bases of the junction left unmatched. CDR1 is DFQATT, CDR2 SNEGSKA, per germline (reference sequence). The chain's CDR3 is CSANGGTGNQPQHF. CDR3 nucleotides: TGCAGTGCTAACGGCGGGACAGGCAATCAGCCCCAGCATTTT.

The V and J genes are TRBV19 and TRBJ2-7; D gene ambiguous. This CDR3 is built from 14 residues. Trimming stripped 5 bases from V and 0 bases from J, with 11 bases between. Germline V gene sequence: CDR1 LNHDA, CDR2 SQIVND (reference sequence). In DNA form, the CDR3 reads TGTGCCAGTAGTCCCGACATTAGCTCCTACGAGCAGTACGTC. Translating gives CASSPDISSYEQYV.

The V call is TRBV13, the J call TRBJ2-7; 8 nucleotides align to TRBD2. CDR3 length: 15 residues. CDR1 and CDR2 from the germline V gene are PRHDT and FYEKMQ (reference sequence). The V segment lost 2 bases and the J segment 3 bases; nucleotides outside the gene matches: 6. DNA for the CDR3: TGTGCCAGCAGCTTATACGCGGGAGGAGGCTACGAGCAGTACTTC. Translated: CASSLYAGGGYEQYF.

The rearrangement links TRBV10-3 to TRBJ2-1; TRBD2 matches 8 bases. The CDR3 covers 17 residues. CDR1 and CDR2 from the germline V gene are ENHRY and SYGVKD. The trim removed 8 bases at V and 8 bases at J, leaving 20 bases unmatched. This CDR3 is CAIGALTGGPKRDEQFF. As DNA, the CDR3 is TGTGCCATCGGGGCCCTTACGGGAGGGCCGAAAAGGGATGAGCAGTTCTTC.

The chain's CDR3 is CASSLGEGDNEKLFF. CDR3 nucleotides: TGTGCCAGCAGCTTAGGTGAAGGGGATAATGAAAAACTGTTTTTT. V is TRBV7-9 and J is TRBJ1-4; D is possibly TRBD1 (5 bases). V was cut by 1 base and J by 4 bases, with 10 bases left in between. From germline, CDR1 is SEHNR and CDR2 FQNEAQ (reference sequence). The CDR3 length is 15 residues.

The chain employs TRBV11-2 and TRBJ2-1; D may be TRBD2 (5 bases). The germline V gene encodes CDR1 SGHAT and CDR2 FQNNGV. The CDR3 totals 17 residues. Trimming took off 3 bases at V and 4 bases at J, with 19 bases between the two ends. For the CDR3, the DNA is TGTGCCAGCAGCTTCCCGCCGGGGTCCCACACATACAATGAGCAGTTCTTC. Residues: CASSFPPGSHTYNEQFF.

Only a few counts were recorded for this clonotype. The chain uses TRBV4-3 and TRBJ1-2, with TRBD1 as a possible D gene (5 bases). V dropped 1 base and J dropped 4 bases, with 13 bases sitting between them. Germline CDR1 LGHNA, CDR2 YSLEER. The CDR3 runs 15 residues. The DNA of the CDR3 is TGCGCCAGCAGCCAAGCCCCAGGGTCTACCTATGGCTACACCTTC. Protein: CASSQAPGSTYGYTF.

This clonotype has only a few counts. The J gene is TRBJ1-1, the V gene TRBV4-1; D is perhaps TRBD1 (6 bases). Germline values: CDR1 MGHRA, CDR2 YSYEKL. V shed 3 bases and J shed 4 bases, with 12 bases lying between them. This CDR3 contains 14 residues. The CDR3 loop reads CASSQAQGTTEAFF. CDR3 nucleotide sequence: TGCGCCAGCAGCCAGGCACAGGGAACCACTGAAGCTTTCTTT.

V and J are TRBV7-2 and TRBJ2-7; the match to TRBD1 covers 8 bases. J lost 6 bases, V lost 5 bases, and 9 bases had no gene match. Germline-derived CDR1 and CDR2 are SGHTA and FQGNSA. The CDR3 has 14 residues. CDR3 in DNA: TGTGCCAGCAGCCCCCGGACAGGGTTTGGCGAGCAGTACTTC. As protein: CASSPRTGFGEQYF.

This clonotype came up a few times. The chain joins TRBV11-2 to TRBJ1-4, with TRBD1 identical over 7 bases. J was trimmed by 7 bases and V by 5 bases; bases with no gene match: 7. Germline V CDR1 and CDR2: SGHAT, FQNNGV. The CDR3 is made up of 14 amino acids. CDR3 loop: CASSMSGGSEKLFF. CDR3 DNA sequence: TGTGCCAGCAGCATGTCAGGGGGGAGTGAAAAACTGTTTTTT.

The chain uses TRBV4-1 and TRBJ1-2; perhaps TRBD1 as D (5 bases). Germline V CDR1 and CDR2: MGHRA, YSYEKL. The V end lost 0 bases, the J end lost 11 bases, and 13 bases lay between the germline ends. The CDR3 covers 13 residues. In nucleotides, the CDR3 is TGCGCCAGCAGCCAAGATGAGAGGGGCCAATACACCTTC. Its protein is CASSQDERGQYTF.

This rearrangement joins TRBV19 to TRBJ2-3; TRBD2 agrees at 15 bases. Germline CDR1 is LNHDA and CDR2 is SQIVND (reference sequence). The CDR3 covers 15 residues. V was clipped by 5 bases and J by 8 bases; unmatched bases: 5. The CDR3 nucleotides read TGTGCCAGTAGTCTACGGACTAGCGGGAGGGCTACGCAGTATTTT. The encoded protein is CASSLRTSGRATQYF. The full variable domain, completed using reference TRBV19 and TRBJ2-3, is DGGITQSPKYLFRKEGQNVTLSCEQNLNHDAMYWYRQDPGQGLRLIYYSQIVNDFQKGDIAEGYSVSREKKESFPLTVTSAQKNPTAFYLCASSLRTSGRATQYFGPGTRLTVL.

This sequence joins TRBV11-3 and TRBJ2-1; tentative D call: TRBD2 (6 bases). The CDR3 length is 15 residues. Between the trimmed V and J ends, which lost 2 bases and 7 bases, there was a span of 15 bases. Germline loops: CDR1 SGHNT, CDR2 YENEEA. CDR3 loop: CASSLYGGERNEQFF. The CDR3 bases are TGTGCCAGCAGCTTATATGGCGGGGAGAGGAATGAGCAGTTCTTC.

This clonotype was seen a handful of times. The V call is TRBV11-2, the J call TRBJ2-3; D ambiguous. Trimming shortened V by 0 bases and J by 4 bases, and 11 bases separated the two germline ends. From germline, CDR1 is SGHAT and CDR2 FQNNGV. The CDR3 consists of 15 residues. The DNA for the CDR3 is TGTGCCAGCAGCTTAGATTATGTGGCCCCAGATACGCAGTATTTT. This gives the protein CASSLDYVAPDTQYF.